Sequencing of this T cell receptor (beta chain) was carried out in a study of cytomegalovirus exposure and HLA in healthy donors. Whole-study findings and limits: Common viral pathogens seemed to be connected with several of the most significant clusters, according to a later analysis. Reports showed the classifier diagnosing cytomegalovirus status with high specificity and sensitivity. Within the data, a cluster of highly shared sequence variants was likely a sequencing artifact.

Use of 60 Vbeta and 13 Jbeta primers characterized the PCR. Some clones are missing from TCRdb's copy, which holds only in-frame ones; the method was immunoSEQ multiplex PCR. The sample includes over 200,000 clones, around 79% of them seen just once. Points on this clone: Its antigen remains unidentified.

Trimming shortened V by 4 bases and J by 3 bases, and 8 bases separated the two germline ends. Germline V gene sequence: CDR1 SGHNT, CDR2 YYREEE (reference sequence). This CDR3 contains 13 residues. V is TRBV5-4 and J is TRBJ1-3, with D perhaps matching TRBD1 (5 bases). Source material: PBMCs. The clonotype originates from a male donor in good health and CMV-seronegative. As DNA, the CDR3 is TGTGCCAGCAGCCGGGGGGGTGGAAACACCATATATTTT. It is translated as CASSRGGGNTIYF.